This TCR beta chain was identified in a study of blood T cell repertoires in COVID-19. The CDR3 spans 14 residues. V lost 6 bases, J lost 0 bases, and 3 bases stayed unmatched. CDR1 and CDR2 from the germline V gene are SEHNR and FQNEAQ (reference sequence). The method was immunoSEQ multiplex PCR; TCRdb's version includes in-frame clones alone and lacks a portion of them. The table has about 320,000 clones, 90% to 95% seen once. Specimen: PBMCs or T cells enriched from blood (not recorded which). The receptor's source is a young woman who had been exposed to COVID-19. This rearrangement joins TRBV7-9 to TRBJ1-1; 8 bases line up with TRBD1. The CDR3 protein is CASSVTGVNTEAFF. CDR3 bases: TGTGCCAGCAGTGTGACAGGGGTGAACACTGAAGCTTTCTTT.